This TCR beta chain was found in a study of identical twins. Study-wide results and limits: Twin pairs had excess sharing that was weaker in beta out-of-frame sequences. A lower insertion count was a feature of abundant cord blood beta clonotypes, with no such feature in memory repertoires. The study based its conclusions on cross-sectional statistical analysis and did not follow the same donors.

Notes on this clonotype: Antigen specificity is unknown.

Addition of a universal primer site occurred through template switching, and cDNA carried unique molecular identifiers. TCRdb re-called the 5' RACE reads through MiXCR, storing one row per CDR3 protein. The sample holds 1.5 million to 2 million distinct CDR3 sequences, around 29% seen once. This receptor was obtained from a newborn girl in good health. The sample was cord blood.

CDR3 region: CSAPDRDSWGYTF. In DNA, the CDR3 is TGCAGCGCTCCGGACAGGGACTCTTGGGGCTACACCTTC. The V and J genes are TRBV29-1 and TRBJ1-2, with 8 bases fitting TRBD1. CDR1 and CDR2 from the germline V gene are SQVTM and ANQGSEA. The CDR3 sequence is 13 residues long. With V trimmed by 7 bases and J by 8 bases, 12 bases remained unmatched.